A single sample is the source of the 26 T cell receptor beta chains below, sequenced in a study of blood T cell repertoires in COVID-19. Sequencing used immunoSEQ multiplex PCR; TCRdb keeps in-frame clones, though not all of them. The sample shows 180,000 or so clones, 70% to 90% of them seen only once. Sequencing input: peripheral blood. The source of these receptors is a human donor with active or convalescent COVID-19. The donor label of this sample is uncertain.

J is TRBJ2-2 and V is TRBV4-3; D unclear. Trimming left V 3 bases short and J 4 bases short, with 12 bases between. The V gene's germline CDR1 is LGHNA and CDR2 YSLEER. The CDR3 covers 15 residues. CDR3 in DNA: TGCGCCAGCAGCCACCCGACTGTCGGCACCGGGGAGCTGTTTTTT. Protein product: CASSHPTVGTGELFF.

The V call is TRBV24-1, the J call TRBJ1-2, with TRBD1 identical over 8 bases. V was pared by 3 bases and J by 7 bases, with 3 bases of the junction left unmatched. Germline loops: CDR1 KGHDR, CDR2 SFDVKD. This CDR3 has 13 residues. CDR3 nucleotide sequence: TGTGCCACCAGTGATATGACAGGGGTTGGCTACACCTTC. Translating it yields CATSDMTGVGYTF.

The V and J genes are TRBV7-3 and TRBJ2-3; D gene uncertain. Germline V CDR1 and CDR2: SGHTA, FQGTGA. The CDR3 has 15 amino acids. V dropped 2 bases and J dropped 1 base, with 10 bases sitting between them. Here the CDR3 DNA reads TGTGCCAGCAGCTTAGGCCTGGGCGGCACAGATACGCAGTATTTT. The encoded protein is CASSLGLGGTDTQYF.

This rearrangement joins TRBV18 to TRBJ2-2; TRBD1 matches at 10 bases. V shed 2 bases and J 5 bases; nucleotides not matched to a gene: 8. CDR1 is KGHSH, CDR2 LQKENI, per germline. This CDR3 region has 17 residues. The CDR3 spells CASSPGTGDRKTGELFF. The CDR3 region has the DNA TGTGCCAGCTCACCAGGGACAGGGGACCGAAAAACCGGGGAGCTGTTTTTT.

For the CDR3, the DNA is TGTGCCAGCAGCTTAGGAGCTATTAGCTTGCTCAATGAGCAGTTCTTC. This sequence encodes CASSLGAISLLNEQFF. The chain combines TRBV7-2 with TRBJ2-1; D is ambiguous. V shed 1 base and J shed 6 bases, with 16 bases lying between them. The CDR3 sequence is 16 residues long. The germline V gene encodes CDR1 SGHTA and CDR2 FQGNSA.

The chain employs TRBV19 and TRBJ2-7, with TRBD1 matching 12 bases. This CDR3 has 14 amino acids. J was trimmed by 1 base and V by 9 bases; bases with no gene match: 4. Germline values: CDR1 LNHDA, CDR2 SQIVND (reference sequence). CDR3 protein: CASGDRGRSYEQYF. In DNA form, the CDR3 reads TGTGCCAGCGGGGACAGGGGGCGATCCTACGAGCAGTACTTC.

The V and J genes are TRBV5-6 and TRBJ1-1, with no clear D. CDR1 is SGHDT, CDR2 YYEEEE, per germline. Trimming stripped 0 bases from V and 4 bases from J, with 16 bases between. The CDR3 sequence is 16 residues long. Here the CDR3 reads CASSLAGEWASTEAFF. CDR3 in DNA: TGTGCCAGCAGCTTGGCGGGAGAGTGGGCGAGCACTGAAGCTTTCTTT.

The chain carries TRBV3-1 (or the pseudogene TRBV3-2) and TRBJ2-5; the match to TRBD1 covers 8 bases. The CDR3 is made up of 15 amino acids. V gave up 5 bases and J gave up 2 bases; unmatched junction bases: 7. CDR1 and CDR2 from the germline V gene are LGHDT and YNNKEL (reference sequence). The CDR3 region has the DNA TGTGCCAGCAGCTATGACAGGGGACCTCAAGAGACCCAGTACTTC. This sequence encodes CASSYDRGPQETQYF.

The CDR3 nucleotides read TGTGCCAGCAGCTTAGAGGGGGCGTATACGCAGTATTTT. This translates into CASSLEGAYTQYF. This chain joins TRBV7-2 and TRBJ2-3; 7 positions agree with TRBD1. CDR1 is SGHTA and CDR2 is FQGNSA in the germline V gene. Trimming cost V 1 base and J 7 bases; bases outside gene matches: 2. The CDR3 runs 13 residues. Full variable domain (missing parts from reference TRBV7-2 and TRBJ2-3): GAGVSQSPSNKVTEKGKDVELRCDPISGHTALYWYRQSLGQGLEFLIYFQGNSAPDKSGLPSDRFSAERTGGSVSTLTIQRTQQEDSAVYLCASSLEGAYTQYFGPGTRLTVL.

The chain combines TRBV29-1 with TRBJ2-5; 12 bases agree with TRBD2. This CDR3 has 18 residues. The V and J ends lost 8 bases and 4 bases, in that order; junction bases with no gene match: 20. Germline values: CDR1 SQVTM, CDR2 ANQGSEA. The CDR3 reads CSFGKQGTSGRRGETQYF. DNA of the CDR3: TGCAGCTTCGGGAAACAGGGCACTAGCGGGAGGAGGGGAGAGACCCAGTACTTC.

V is TRBV6-5 and J is TRBJ2-7; TRBD1 matches 7 bases. The V gene's germline CDR1 is MNHEY and CDR2 SVGAGI. This CDR3 has 13 residues. V shed 5 bases and J 6 bases; nucleotides not matched to a gene: 7. CDR3 coding DNA: TGTGCCAGCAGTAAACCCGGGACAGCCGAGCAGTACTTC. Its protein product is CASSKPGTAEQYF.

This chain links TRBV21-1 with TRBJ2-3; TRBD2, as called in the table, went unchecked against the DNA. TRBV21-1 corresponds to a pseudogene. This CDR3 spans 15 amino acids. The CDR3 spells CAKMGLAGSTDTQYF. CDR3 sequence (DNA): TGTGCCAAAATGGGACTAGCGGGAAGCACAGATACGCAGTATTTT.

V usage is TRBV10-3 and J usage is TRBJ1-3, with a weak D call TRBD1 (5 bases). The V end was cut by 2 bases, the J end by 2 bases, with 7 bases between. The CDR3 loop spans 14 amino acids. Per the germline V gene, CDR1 is ENHRY and CDR2 is SYGVKD. The CDR3 is CAISEGAAGNTIYF. The DNA for the CDR3 is TGTGCCATCAGTGAGGGGGCAGCTGGAAACACCATATATTTT.

This rearrangement joins TRBV28 to TRBJ2-3; 13 bases line up with TRBD2. Germline V gene lookup returns CDR1 MDHEN and CDR2 SYDVKM. V lost 2 bases to trimming and J lost 2 bases; unmatched junction nucleotides: 1. This CDR3 has 16 residues. The CDR3 DNA follows: TGTGCCAGCAGTTTAACTAGCGGGGGGGTCACAGATACGCAGTATTTT. It specifies CASSLTSGGVTDTQYF.

The gene calls are TRBV5-6 and TRBJ2-7, with 9 bases matching TRBD1. Germline CDR1 reads SGHDT; CDR2 reads YYEEEE. The CDR3 runs to 15 residues. The trim removed 4 bases at V and 2 bases at J, leaving 7 bases unmatched. CDR3 sequence reads: CASSDFGTGTYEQYF. The CDR3 nucleotides read TGTGCCAGCAGCGACTTCGGGACAGGGACCTACGAGCAGTACTTC.

The chain has TRBV11-2 and TRBJ2-7, with 14 bases lining up with TRBD2. Germline CDR1 is SGHAT and CDR2 is FQNNGV. V shed 1 base and J 5 bases; nucleotides not matched to a gene: 13. The CDR3 consists of 19 residues. In DNA, the CDR3 is TGTGCCAGCAGCTTAGGTTATGGGCGACTAGCGGGAGGGCCGGACGAGCAGTACTTC. It codes for CASSLGYGRLAGGPDEQYF.

The chain couples TRBV3-1 (or the pseudogene TRBV3-2) to TRBJ2-5; 9 bases agree with TRBD2. The CDR3 runs 14 residues. Germline-derived CDR1 and CDR2 are LGHDT and YNNKEL (reference sequence). The J segment lost 5 bases and the V segment lost 1 base, leaving 2 bases of the junction unmatched. CDR3 nucleotides: TGTGCCAGCAGCCAAGTTACTAGCGGGGAGACCCAGTACTTC. The encoded protein is CASSQVTSGETQYF.

V gene TRBV28 combines with J gene TRBJ2-3; the D gene is possibly TRBD2 (6 bases). CDR1 and CDR2 (germline): MDHEN, SYDVKM. This CDR3 region has 15 residues. Trimming cost V 5 bases and J 8 bases, with 20 bases left between them. The CDR3 nucleotides read TGTGCCAGCAGTGTCAATCGGTGGCCCGGGAGTACGCAGTATTTT. It yields the protein CASSVNRWPGSTQYF.

V gene TRBV19 combines with J gene TRBJ1-3; D possibly corresponds to TRBD1 (5 bases). The CDR3 is made up of 16 amino acids. Germline loops: CDR1 LNHDA, CDR2 SQIVND (reference sequence). V shed 6 bases and J shed 0 bases, with 15 bases lying between them. CDR3 sequence: CASSGGRISSGNTIYF. In DNA, the CDR3 is TGTGCCAGTAGCGGGGGGAGGATCAGCTCTGGAAACACCATATATTTT.

The chain has TRBV2 and TRBJ2-7; weak D call: TRBD2 (5 bases). The germline V gene encodes CDR1 SNHLY and CDR2 FYNNEI. The CDR3 is 12 amino acids. V gave up 6 bases and J gave up 0 bases, with 6 bases separating them. The DNA for the CDR3 is TGTGCCAGCAGCGGGGACTCCTACGAGCAGTACTTC. It codes for CASSGDSYEQYF.

The chain combines TRBV27 with TRBJ1-5; TRBD1 matches 9 bases. Germline trimming cut 7 bases from V and 0 bases from J; bases unmatched to any gene: 19. Germline V gene sequence: CDR1 MNHEY, CDR2 SMNVEV (reference sequence). The CDR3 extends over 20 amino acids. As DNA, the CDR3 is TGTGCCAGCATCTCTCCCCCCGGGACAGGGACCTTTCATAGCAATCAGCCCCAGCATTTT. Protein sequence: CASISPPGTGTFHSNQPQHF.

The J gene is TRBJ2-1, the V gene TRBV10-3; 13 bases are shared with TRBD2. Trimming took 7 bases from V and 6 from J; bases not matched to a gene: 3. Germline lookup yields CDR1 ENHRY and CDR2 SYGVKD. The CDR3 length is 14 residues. The CDR3 protein is CAIMRTSGSNEQFF. The CDR3 coding sequence is TGTGCCATCATGAGGACTAGCGGGAGCAATGAGCAGTTCTTC.

The chain carries TRBV5-1 and TRBJ1-1; the match to TRBD1 covers 12 bases. Trimming at V came to 7 bases and at J to 4 bases, leaving 5 bases not matched to a gene. The CDR3 totals 14 residues. Germline V gives CDR1 SGHRS, CDR2 YFSETQ. The CDR3 loop reads CASGTGGAGTEAFF. CDR3 nucleotide sequence: TGCGCCAGCGGGACAGGGGGCGCGGGCACTGAAGCTTTCTTT.

The chain has TRBV3-1 (or the pseudogene TRBV3-2) and TRBJ2-5; 9 nucleotides agree with TRBD2. Germline values: CDR1 LGHDT, CDR2 YNNKEL (reference sequence). This CDR3 region has 15 residues. J gave up 7 bases and V 3 bases, and 9 bases lay outside the gene matches. CDR3 nucleotide sequence: TGTGCCAGCAGCCAGGCTAGCGGGGCCCTAACGACCCAGTACTTC. Translating it yields CASSQASGALTTQYF.

V and J are TRBV6-1 and TRBJ2-1, with 7 positions matching TRBD1. The germline gives CDR1 MNHNS, CDR2 SASEGT. With 3 bases clipped from V and 8 bases from J, the junction kept 4 bases outside the gene matches. The CDR3 totals 13 residues. Here the CDR3 reads CASSETGRDEQFF. CDR3 coding DNA: TGTGCCAGCAGTGAGACAGGGCGTGATGAGCAGTTCTTC.

This chain connects TRBV30 to TRBJ2-5, with D perhaps matching TRBD2 (6 bases). The V end lost 2 bases, the J end lost 4 bases, and 20 bases lay between the germline ends. CDR3 length: 16 amino acids. Germline CDR1 GTSNPN, CDR2 SVGIG (reference sequence). The CDR3 spells CAWSSRELANSETQYF. The CDR3 DNA reads as TGTGCCTGGAGTTCACGCGAACTAGCCAACTCAGAGACCCAGTACTTC.